The rows below give T cell receptor beta chains drawn from one sample of a study of T cells in Graves' hyperthyroidism and ophthalmopathy. Via MiXCR, TCRdb re-called the multiplex PCR reads, giving one row per CDR3 protein. This sample has 250,000 to 300,000 distinct CDR3 sequences, with roughly a fifth found just once. What was sequenced was blood. These receptors all stem from a man in his fifties or sixties with Graves' ophthalmopathy. Both conserved end residues are part of each CDR3. The D gene is left open where the match is weak. Size is stated for part of the rows, as once, few or many counts, or as a class when the clone is expanded.

TRBJ1-3,-,few,TRBV6-1,TGTGCCAGCAGTCCCCCCGGAGCCGAGGGAAACACCATATATTTT,CASSPPGAEGNTIYF
TRBJ2-7,TRBD1,many,TRBV5-6,TGTGCCAGCAGCTCCGGGACAGGGGGCTTCTACGAGCAGTACTTC,CASSSGTGGFYEQYF
TRBJ2-1,TRBD2,few,TRBV6-1,TGTGCCAGCAGTTTACTACGGACTAGCGGTAACAATGAGCAGTTCTTC,CASSLLRTSGNNEQFF
TRBJ2-1,TRBD2,few,TRBV24-1,TGTGCCACCAGTGATTTAAAAGCGGGAGTTCTCAATGAGCAGTTCTTC,CATSDLKAGVLNEQFF
TRBJ2-3,TRBD2,few,TRBV5-1,TGCGCCAGCAGCTTGTCAGGACTAGCGGGTTTCACAGATACGCAGTATTTT,CASSLSGLAGFTDTQYF
TRBJ1-2,-,-,TRBV4-1,TGCGCCAGCAGCCAGACAGAGGATTATGGCTACACCTTC,CASSQTEDYGYTF
TRBJ1-1,-,-,TRBV18,TGTGCCAGCTCACCATCGCAGATGAACACTGAAGCTTTCTTT,CASSPSQMNTEAFF
TRBJ1-6,-,many,TRBV7-3,TGTGCCAGCAGCCCGCGGGGAGCCTATAATTCACCCCTCCACTTT,CASSPRGAYNSPLHF
TRBJ2-1,-,-,TRBV30,TGTGCCTGGAGTGTATGGGGGGGCGCTGAGCAGTTCTTC,CAWSVWGGAEQFF
TRBJ2-7,-,many,TRBV20-1,TGCAGTGCTAGAACCTCCTACGAGCAGTACTTC,CSARTSYEQYF
TRBJ2-5,-,many,TRBV11-2,TGTGCCAGCAGCCGAGACGGTCTGGAGACCCAGTACTTC,CASSRDGLETQYF
TRBJ1-5,-,few,TRBV7-2,TGTGCCAGCAGCTTACGGGGAAATAGCAATCAGCCCCAGCATTTT,CASSLRGNSNQPQHF
TRBJ1-1,-,many,TRBV4-1,TGCGCCAGCAGCCAATTGCCCCCTGGACTAAGGAACACTGAAGCTTTCTTT,CASSQLPPGLRNTEAFF
TRBJ2-5,-,few,TRBV6-1,TGTGCCAGCAGTGAGTGGGATAGAGGAGAGACCCAGTACTTC,CASSEWDRGETQYF
TRBJ2-1,TRBD2,-,TRBV7-2,TGTGCCAGCAGCCGGGGACTAGGGGCGAGCTCCTACAATGAGCAGTTCTTC,CASSRGLGASSYNEQFF
TRBJ2-7,TRBD2,once,TRBV5-1,TGCGCCAGCACGGGAGGACTAAGAGAGCAGTACTTC,CASTGGLREQYF
TRBJ1-4,-,-,TRBV9,TGTGCCAGCAGCGCCCATCCCGCAACTAATGAAAAACTGTTTTTT,CASSAHPATNEKLFF
TRBJ2-5,-,many,TRBV7-2,TGTGCCAGCAGCCCGTTTAGCGCAGAGACCCAGTACTTC,CASSPFSAETQYF
TRBJ2-1,TRBD2,few,TRBV14,TGTGCCAGCAGCCAAGCTCGGAGGGGCACTAGCGGGAGTAAAAAGGCCTATTACAATGAGCAGTTCTTC,CASSQARRGTSGSKKAYYNEQFF
TRBJ2-7,TRBD1,few,TRBV13,TGTGCCAGCAGCTCTCCGGGACAGGCAAACTACGAGCAGTACTTC,CASSSPGQANYEQYF
TRBJ2-1,TRBD2,-,TRBV5-6,TGTGCCAGCAGCTTGACTAGCGGGGGACTCTACAATGAGCAGTTCTTC,CASSLTSGGLYNEQFF
TRBJ1-2,-,few,TRBV9,TGTGCCAGTAGCTTGCGGATGACCGATGGCTACACCTTC,CASSLRMTDGYTF
TRBJ1-1,TRBD1,many,TRBV2,TGTGCCAATCAGAACAGGGGTAACACTGAAGCTTTCTTT,CANQNRGNTEAFF
TRBJ2-2,TRBD2,-,TRBV9,TGTGCCAGCAGCGTAGGACTAGCGGGAGGGCCGGGCACCGGGGAGCTGTTTTTT,CASSVGLAGGPGTGELFF
TRBJ2-6,-,-,TRBV7-3,TGTGCCAGCAGCTTAAGAGGCGGAACCGGGGCCAACGTCCTGACTTTC,CASSLRGGTGANVLTF
TRBJ2-2,TRBD2,-,TRBV20-1,TGCAGTGCTAGAGGGCCTTTATCCGGGACTAGCTCCGGGGAGCTGTTTTTT,CSARGPLSGTSSGELFF
TRBJ1-4,TRBD1,few,TRBV20-1,TGCAGTGCTAGAGATGGAGGGACAGCAACGACTAATGAAAAACTGTTTTTT,CSARDGGTATTNEKLFF
TRBJ2-5,-,-,TRBV28,TGTGCCAGCAGTCCAGCGCGGGTAGAGGAGACCCAGTACTTC,CASSPARVEETQYF